Below are 8 T cell receptor beta chains sequenced from a single sample in a study of B cell selection in AIRE deficiency. Sorted regulatory T cells were CD4-positive, CD25-high and CD127-low or negative. TCRdb's table, derived via immunoSEQ multiplex PCR, lists solely in-frame clones and lacks some. Found here are roughly 23,000 clones, over 90% of them singletons; the top ten hold roughly 1.5%. Sequenced sample: CD4+CD25+ Tregs sorted from PBMCs. These receptors came from a human donor in good health.

In its sample, this clone was seen a few times. The chain combines TRBV5-1 with TRBJ2-5; 12 bases align to TRBD2. The CDR3 consists of 15 residues. CDR1 is SGHRS and CDR2 is YFSETQ in the germline V gene. The ends lost 0 bases at V and 9 bases at J; junction bases unmatched: 6. CDR3 amino acids: CASSLGTSGVLSQYF. The CDR3 DNA sequence: TGCGCCAGCAGCTTGGGGACTAGCGGGGTCCTTTCCCAGTACTTC.

The chain is built from TRBV7-2 and TRBJ2-1; 9 positions agree with TRBD2. V dropped 1 base and J dropped 10; count of bases not matched to a gene: 8. Germline CDR1 and CDR2: SGHTA and FQGNSA. The CDR3 has 15 residues. The CDR3 region has the DNA TGTGCCAGCAGCTTAGACGGCGGGGGGGCCCGGGAGCAGTTCTTC. It translates to CASSLDGGGAREQFF. The entire variable domain, with the rest obtained from reference TRBV7-2 and TRBJ2-1, is as follows: GAGVSQSPSNKVTEKGKDVELRCDPISGHTALYWYRQSLGQGLEFLIYFQGNSAPDKSGLPSDRFSAERTGGSVSTLTIQRTQQEDSAVYLCASSLDGGGAREQFFGPGTRLTVL.

The chain employs TRBV2 and TRBJ2-1; TRBD2 matches at 8 bases. V was pared by 5 bases and J by 7 bases, with 10 bases of the junction left unmatched. The CDR3 is 15 amino acids. Germline values: CDR1 SNHLY, CDR2 FYNNEI. CDR3 loop: CASSTGTSLGNEQFF. CDR3 sequence (DNA): TGTGCCAGCAGTACCGGGACTAGTTTAGGAAATGAGCAGTTCTTC. Filled out from reference TRBV2 and TRBJ2-1, the complete variable domain reads EPEVTQTPSHQVTQMGQEVILRCVPISNHLYFYWYRQILGQKVEFLVSFYNNEISEKSEIFDDQFSVERPDGSNFTLKIRSTKLEDSAMYFCASSTGTSLGNEQFFGPGTRLTVL.

This chain links TRBV18 with TRBJ1-2; no reliable D call. The CDR3 totals 14 residues. V shed 1 base and J shed 5 bases, with 11 bases lying between them. Germline CDR1 is KGHSH and CDR2 is LQKENI. The DNA of the CDR3 is TGTGCCAGCTCACCACAGCGGGGATGGTATGGCTACACCTTC. Its translation is CASSPQRGWYGYTF.

The chain has TRBV6-1 and TRBJ1-1, with D hard to call. Germline CDR1 and CDR2: MNHNS and SASEGT. V lost 2 bases to trimming and J lost 3 bases, with 7 bases between them. The CDR3 loop spans 13 amino acids. The CDR3 here is CASSEIRDTEAFF. CDR3 coding DNA: TGTGCCAGCAGTGAAATTAGGGACACTGAAGCTTTCTTT.

The V and J genes are TRBV7-9 and TRBJ2-2; 9 nucleotides line up with TRBD2. The germline gives CDR1 SEHNR, CDR2 FQNEAQ (reference sequence). J was trimmed by 6 bases and V by 5 bases; bases with no gene match: 7. The CDR3 spans 15 residues. The CDR3 DNA reads TGTGCCAGCAGCCGACGACTAGCGGCTGCCGGGGAGCTGTTTTTT. Its translation is CASSRRLAAAGELFF.

V gene TRBV6-1 combines with J gene TRBJ2-7, with 8 positions matching TRBD1. J lost 0 bases, V lost 6 bases, and 7 bases had no gene match. Germline CDR1 is MNHNS and CDR2 is SASEGT. The CDR3 is 15 amino acids. CDR3 sequence: CASREGQAPSYEQYF. In DNA, the CDR3 is TGTGCCAGCAGGGAGGGACAGGCACCCTCCTACGAGCAGTACTTC.

V is TRBV7-5 and J is TRBJ1-3; TRBD1 reflects the table's D call only, with no check against the DNA. TRBV7-5 has pseudogene status. This CDR3 contains 18 residues. CDR3 region: CVRRKCPRQGYSGNTIYF. As DNA, the CDR3 is TGTGTCAGAAGAAAATGCCCAAGACAGGGCTACTCTGGAAACACCATATATTTT.